The 32 T cell receptor beta chains in this list originate from one sample, sequenced in a study of technical replicates of blood from a few donors. Sequencing used immunoSEQ multiplex PCR; TCRdb keeps in-frame clones, though not all of them. The repertoire holds tens of thousands of clones, with just under 95% as singletons. The sequencing input was T cells isolated from PBMCs. Receptors originate from a human donor in good health.

The chain recombines TRBV19 with TRBJ2-5; 9 bases match TRBD2. From germline, CDR1 is LNHDA and CDR2 SQIVND (reference sequence). The V and J ends lost 4 bases and 0 bases, in that order; junction bases with no gene match: 0. The CDR3 totals 14 residues. This CDR3 reads CASSRLADQETQYF. For the CDR3, the DNA is TGTGCCAGTAGTAGACTAGCGGACCAAGAGACCCAGTACTTC.

V usage is TRBV11-3 and J usage is TRBJ2-5; 10 bases line up with TRBD1. J gave up 2 bases and V 5 bases, and 8 bases lay outside the gene matches. The CDR3 has 16 amino acids. Looked up from germline, CDR1 is SGHNT and CDR2 is YENEEA. The CDR3 loop reads CASSIIGTGVQETQYF. The DNA of the CDR3 is TGTGCCAGCAGCATCATAGGGACAGGGGTACAAGAGACCCAGTACTTC.

The chain uses TRBV7-8 and TRBJ1-2; the match to TRBD1 covers 9 bases. The CDR3 spans 20 residues. The V and J ends lost 1 base and 2 bases, in that order; junction bases with no gene match: 17. CDR1 SGHVS and CDR2 FQNEAQ come from the germline V gene. CDR3 residues: CASSLGLNDRWTGENYGYTF. Here the CDR3 DNA reads TGTGCCAGCAGCTTAGGCCTAAACGACCGTTGGACAGGGGAAAACTATGGCTACACCTTC.

This sequence joins TRBV4-2 and TRBJ1-5; 9 bases are shared with TRBD1. The CDR3 contains 16 residues. Germline V gene data show CDR1 as LGHNA and CDR2 as YNFKEQ. J lost 3 bases, V lost 2 bases, and 5 bases had no gene match. The CDR3 sequence is CASSQKQGAFNQPQHF. CDR3 nucleotides: TGTGCCAGCAGCCAAAAACAGGGGGCCTTCAATCAGCCCCAGCATTTT.

The chain joins TRBV28 to TRBJ1-5, with a possible D match to TRBD1 (5 bases). V lost 3 bases, J lost 1 base, and 7 bases lay in between. The germline CDR1 and CDR2 sequences are MDHEN and SYDVKM. The CDR3 is made up of 14 amino acids. CDR3 sequence (DNA): TGTGCCAGCAGTTTCAGGGCCAGCAATCAGCCCCAGCATTTT. It encodes CASSFRASNQPQHF. Full variable domain (missing parts from reference TRBV28 and TRBJ1-5): DVKVTQSSRYLVKRTGEKVFLECVQDMDHENMFWYRQDPGLGLRLIYFSYDVKMKEKGDIPEGYSVSREKKERFSLILESASTNQTSMYLCASSFRASNQPQHFGDGTRLSIL.

Only one count was recorded for this clone. The CDR3 DNA sequence: TGTGCCAGCAGTTCAGGGGGTCCTAAGCCCGAGCAGTACTTC. Amino acid sequence: CASSSGGPKPEQYF. This chain joins TRBV4-2 and TRBJ2-7, with TRBD1 identical over 7 bases. V shed 6 bases, J shed 6 bases, and the junction held 11 bases outside the gene matches. Germline assignment: CDR1 LGHNA and CDR2 YNFKEQ. The CDR3 contains 14 residues.

The chain couples TRBV5-6 to TRBJ2-7; TRBD1 matches at 10 bases. The CDR3 is 14 amino acids. Germline values: CDR1 SGHDT, CDR2 YYEEEE. The ends lost 3 bases at V and 2 bases at J; junction bases unmatched: 2. This CDR3 reads CASSSGTGAYEQYF. As DNA, the CDR3 is TGTGCCAGCAGCTCCGGGACAGGGGCCTACGAGCAGTACTTC. Supplemented by reference TRBV5-6 and TRBJ2-7, the full variable domain reads DAGVTQSPTHLIKTRGQQVTLRCSPKSGHDTVSWYQQALGQGPQFIFQYYEEEERQRGNFPDRFSGHQFPNYSSELNVNALLLGDSALYLCASSSGTGAYEQYFGPGTRLTVT.

The rearrangement joins TRBV5-1 to TRBJ1-1; 8 bases map to TRBD1. This CDR3 has 14 amino acids. Unmatched junction bases numbered 4, after V lost 2 bases and J lost 4 bases. Germline V gene data show CDR1 as SGHRS and CDR2 as YFSETQ. The CDR3 sequence is CASSLGQGGTEAFF. The CDR3 DNA sequence: TGCGCCAGCAGCTTAGGACAGGGAGGCACTGAAGCTTTCTTT.

V usage is TRBV5-1 and J usage is TRBJ2-2; 7 bases fit TRBD1. With 1 base clipped from V and 6 bases from J, the junction kept 9 bases outside the gene matches. The CDR3 is made up of 16 amino acids. Germline lookup yields CDR1 SGHRS and CDR2 YFSETQ. The CDR3 here is CASSLRGRYSPGELFF. The DNA for the CDR3 is TGCGCCAGCAGCTTGAGGGGGCGATACTCGCCCGGGGAGCTGTTTTTT. Variable domain in full (rest from reference TRBV5-1 and TRBJ2-2): KAGVTQTPRYLIKTRGQQVTLSCSPISGHRSVSWYQQTPGQGLQFLFEYFSETQRNKGNFPGRFSGRQFSNSRSEMNVSTLELGDSALYLCASSLRGRYSPGELFFGEGSRLTVL.

The CDR3 DNA reads TGTGCCAGCAGTGTCGGGACAGCCCTAGAGAACACTGAAGCTTTCTTT. Its protein is CASSVGTALENTEAFF. The genes are TRBV27 and TRBJ1-1, with 7 bases matching TRBD1. This CDR3 is built from 16 residues. Unmatched junction bases numbered 10, after V lost 5 bases and J lost 1 base. Germline CDR1 is MNHEY and CDR2 is SMNVEV (reference sequence).

The chain joins TRBV5-1 to TRBJ2-7; TRBD1 might be the D (6 bases). This CDR3 has 16 amino acids. V lost 0 bases and J 2 bases, leaving 15 bases between the germline ends. The germline gives CDR1 SGHRS, CDR2 YFSETQ. The CDR3 protein is CASSLGVGGAAYEQYF. CDR3 bases: TGCGCCAGCAGCTTGGGGGTAGGGGGTGCCGCCTACGAGCAGTACTTC.

The chain has TRBV7-7 and TRBJ2-7, with a weak D call TRBD1 (6 bases). This CDR3 contains 13 residues. V was shortened by 5 bases and J by 7 bases, with 15 bases between the two germline ends. Germline CDR1 is SSHAT and CDR2 is FNYEAQ (reference sequence). This CDR3 is CASSPAGVAEQYF. The CDR3 region has the DNA TGTGCCAGCAGCCCAGCAGGGGTGGCTGAGCAGTACTTC.

V gene TRBV12-5 combines with J gene TRBJ1-1; D call uncertain. This CDR3 has 21 residues. Germline-derived CDR1 and CDR2 are LGHNT and FRNRAP. V shed 2 bases and J shed 1 base, with 29 bases lying between them. Here the CDR3 DNA reads TGTGCTAGTGGTTTGCGCGTTTGGAGTGGAACAATCAGCCTCCCGAACACTGAAGCTTTCTTT. Translating gives CASGLRVWSGTISLPNTEAFF.

The J gene is TRBJ2-1, the V gene TRBV27; 10 positions match TRBD2. Germline trimming cut 7 bases from V and 9 bases from J; bases unmatched to any gene: 15. Germline V gene lookup returns CDR1 MNHEY and CDR2 SMNVEV (reference sequence). This CDR3 has 16 amino acids. The CDR3 DNA is TGTGCCAGCACTGCCTTGGCTAGCGGGAGTAATGCTGAGCAGTTCTTC. Its translation is CASTALASGSNAEQFF.

This chain joins TRBV6-4 and TRBJ2-1; D unresolved. V lost 5 bases and J 0 bases, leaving 11 bases between the germline ends. This CDR3 comprises 15 residues. CDR1 and CDR2 from the germline V gene are MRHNA and SNTAGT. Written as DNA, the CDR3 is TGTGCCAGCAGTATAGACACAAACTCCTACAATGAGCAGTTCTTC. Its protein product is CASSIDTNSYNEQFF.

The chain recombines TRBV10-1 with TRBJ1-4, with TRBD1 as a possible D gene (6 bases). Germline V gene sequence: CDR1 WNHNN, CDR2 SYGVQD (reference sequence). Trimming cost V 4 bases and J 8 bases, with 17 bases left between them. The CDR3 has 15 residues. This chain's CDR3 is CASSVGRGRGEKLFF. CDR3 sequence (DNA): TGCGCCAGCAGTGTGGGAAGGGGGAGAGGCGAAAAACTGTTTTTT.

This sequence joins TRBV5-4 and TRBJ1-4; a weak D match, TRBD1 (5 bases). The V end was cut by 0 bases, the J end by 0 bases, with 6 bases between. In germline, CDR1 is SGHNT, CDR2 YYREEE (reference sequence). The length of the CDR3 is 15 residues. The CDR3 DNA reads as TGTGCCAGCAGCTTGGGGGGGGCAACTAATGAAAAACTGTTTTTT. Its translation: CASSLGGATNEKLFF. Full variable domain (remainder filled in from reference TRBV5-4 and TRBJ1-4): ETGVTQSPTHLIKTRGQQVTLRCSSQSGHNTVSWYQQALGQGPQFIFQYYREEENGRGNFPPRFSGLQFPNYSSELNVNALELDDSALYLCASSLGGATNEKLFFGSGTQLSVL.

The rearrangement links TRBV5-1 to TRBJ2-7, with 7 bases matching TRBD1. Germline loops: CDR1 SGHRS, CDR2 YFSETQ. Trimming at V came to 4 bases and at J to 1 base, leaving 5 bases not matched to a gene. This CDR3 contains 14 residues. This CDR3 is CASSLTGKSYEQYF. The CDR3 DNA reads TGCGCCAGCAGCCTGACAGGGAAATCCTACGAGCAGTACTTC.

V is TRBV15 and J is TRBJ2-1, with 8 bases matching TRBD2. This CDR3 spans 18 amino acids. CDR1 and CDR2 (germline): LNHNV, YYDKDF (reference sequence). Trimming took 1 base from V and 0 from J; bases not matched to a gene: 8. In nucleotides, the CDR3 is TGTGCCACCAGCAGAGGGCCCTTGGCGGGGGGCTCCTACAATGAGCAGTTCTTC. Translation gives CATSRGPLAGGSYNEQFF.

This chain connects TRBV11-3 to TRBJ2-5, with TRBD2 identical over 10 bases. CDR1 is SGHNT and CDR2 is YENEEA in the germline V gene. V shed 1 base and J 5 bases; nucleotides not matched to a gene: 10. The CDR3 is made up of 17 amino acids. The CDR3 here is CASSLGGPSGSQETQYF. In DNA, the CDR3 is TGTGCCAGCAGCTTAGGGGGTCCTAGCGGGAGCCAGGAGACCCAGTACTTC.

The rearrangement joins TRBV4-1 to TRBJ1-1; TRBD1 agrees at 7 bases. J was trimmed by 5 bases and V by 4 bases; bases with no gene match: 4. CDR3 size: 13 residues. Germline V gene sequence: CDR1 MGHRA, CDR2 YSYEKL. The CDR3 nucleotides are TGCGCCAGCAGCCCCAGACAGGGAACTGAAGCTTTCTTT. It encodes CASSPRQGTEAFF.

This chain connects TRBV6-4 to TRBJ2-1; D possibly corresponds to TRBD1 (6 bases). The germline V gene has CDR1 MRHNA and CDR2 SNTAGT. Trimming took off 2 bases at V and 0 bases at J, with 11 bases between the two ends. The CDR3 extends over 16 amino acids. CDR3 coding DNA: TGTGCCAGCAGTGACCTCGGACAGACCTCCTACAATGAGCAGTTCTTC. Translating gives CASSDLGQTSYNEQFF.

The chain has TRBV2 and TRBJ1-4, with 7 bases that match TRBD1. CDR1 and CDR2 (germline): SNHLY, FYNNEI. The CDR3 loop spans 16 amino acids. The junction had 7 bases not matched to a gene; V was cut back by 0 bases and J by 6 bases. CDR3 coding DNA: TGTGCCAGCAGTGAAGCCGACAGGGCATTTTATGAAAAACTGTTTTTT. Its translation: CASSEADRAFYEKLFF.

This clone was counted once. This CDR3 reads CASSQGRLLAYYNEQFF. The CDR3 DNA sequence: TGTGCCAGCAGCCAAGGGAGGTTACTAGCCTACTACAATGAGCAGTTCTTC. This chain links TRBV14 with TRBJ2-1; D possibly corresponds to TRBD2 (6 bases). CDR3 length: 17 amino acids. Germline V gives CDR1 SGHDN, CDR2 FVKESK. V lost 1 base and J lost 3, with 16 bases in between.

The rearrangement links TRBV7-2 to TRBJ2-2; D is possibly TRBD2 (5 bases). Germline V gene sequence: CDR1 SGHTA, CDR2 FQGNSA. Deletions cut 0 bases from V and 6 bases from J, with 5 bases between. The CDR3 has 13 residues. CDR3 loop: CASSLALAGELFF. DNA for the CDR3: TGTGCCAGCAGCTTAGCACTAGCCGGGGAGCTGTTTTTT.

This chain joins TRBV4-2 and TRBJ1-1; no reliable D call. Germline V gene lookup returns CDR1 LGHNA and CDR2 YNFKEQ. V lost 1 base, J lost 0 bases, and 9 bases lay in between. The CDR3 runs 15 residues. The CDR3 loop is CASSQVFGMNTEAFF. The CDR3 DNA reads TGTGCCAGCAGCCAAGTTTTCGGTATGAACACTGAAGCTTTCTTT.

This sequence joins TRBV30 and TRBJ1-3; 11 bases align to TRBD1. CDR1 and CDR2 from the germline V gene are GTSNPN and SVGIG (reference sequence). The CDR3 loop spans 15 amino acids. Trimming took 0 bases from V and 3 from J; bases not matched to a gene: 1. CDR3 in amino acids: CAWSVGTGGGNTIYF. DNA for the CDR3: TGTGCCTGGAGTGTTGGGACAGGGGGTGGAAACACCATATATTTT.

The chain uses TRBV6-5 and TRBJ2-7; 7 positions match TRBD1. CDR3 length equals 14 residues. Germline lookup yields CDR1 MNHEY and CDR2 SVGAGI. V lost 5 bases and J lost 7; bases outside the gene matches: 11. In DNA, the CDR3 is TGTGCCAGCAGTCAAAAGACAGGGTTGGGGGAGCAGTACTTC. It codes for CASSQKTGLGEQYF.

Only one count was recorded for this clone. This rearrangement joins TRBV6-5 to TRBJ2-1; 10 bases are a match to TRBD2. Unmatched junction bases numbered 6, after V lost 6 bases and J lost 7 bases. CDR1 and CDR2 from the germline V gene are MNHEY and SVGAGI. The CDR3 spans 14 residues. The CDR3 bases are TGTGCCAGCAGACCACTAGCGGGAATGAATGAGCAGTTCTTC. The encoded protein is CASRPLAGMNEQFF.

V is TRBV28 and J is TRBJ2-1; 9 nucleotides match TRBD2. Germline CDR1 reads MDHEN; CDR2 reads SYDVKM. J was trimmed by 2 bases and V by 5 bases; bases with no gene match: 7. CDR3 size: 16 residues. This chain's CDR3 is CASSRLAASTYNEQFF. The CDR3 bases are TGTGCCAGCAGTCGACTAGCGGCCTCTACCTACAATGAGCAGTTCTTC.

The genes are TRBV5-1 and TRBJ2-2; weak D call: TRBD1 (5 bases). Deletions cut 4 bases from V and 4 bases from J, with 8 bases between. CDR1 and CDR2 from the germline V gene are SGHRS and YFSETQ. This CDR3 has 13 residues. The DNA of the CDR3 is TGCGCCAGCAGCCCCAGGGTCACCGGGGAGCTGTTTTTT. Amino acid sequence: CASSPRVTGELFF.

The chain employs TRBV4-1 and TRBJ2-1; 7 nucleotides line up with TRBD1. CDR3 length: 16 amino acids. J gave up 0 bases and V 5 bases, and 7 bases lay outside the gene matches. The V gene's germline CDR1 is MGHRA and CDR2 YSYEKL. The CDR3 is CASSTDTGASYNEQFF. The DNA for the CDR3 is TGCGCCAGCAGCACGGACACAGGGGCCTCCTACAATGAGCAGTTCTTC.